What follows is one T cell receptor beta chain and its context. This sample stems from a study of shared clonotypes between healthy human individuals. Healthy and HIV-negative, the adult donors had no recent acute infections or vaccinations. This CDR3 comprises 14 residues. The germline CDR1 and CDR2 sequences are LNHNV and YYDKDF (reference sequence). With 1 base removed from V and 3 bases from J, the gap between germline ends came to 10 bases. It was at deep level that the assay was run. Authors' processing steps: Junction-only immunoSEQ data arrived without quality scores, meaning filtering differed. Sequencing used immunoSEQ multiplex PCR; TCRdb keeps in-frame clones, though not all of them. The V and J calls and clone size come from that table; D and trimming were worked out from the DNA. There are roughly 1.4 million clones in the sample; less than 99% occur only once, and over 0.3% lies in the top ten.

The receptor was isolated from a man between 25 and 39 years old in good health. The sequencing input was naive CD4+ T cells sorted from blood. Subset meaning: CD45RA+ positively selected. The gene calls are TRBV15 and TRBJ2-7; the D is unclear. The CDR3 is CATSRGARNYEQYF. In DNA, the CDR3 is TGTGCCACCAGCAGAGGAGCGCGAAACTACGAGCAGTACTTC.